A single sample gave rise to the 25 T cell receptor beta chains below, sequenced in a study of cytomegalovirus exposure and HLA in healthy donors. Primers for the PCR totalled 60 Vbeta and 13 Jbeta. Here immunoSEQ multiplex PCR was the method, and the copy in TCRdb shows in-frame clones only, minus some. The top ten hold 1.5% to 2% of the sample, which has some 180,000 clones, roughly four fifths seen once. The sequenced material came from PBMCs. The origin of the receptors is a young man in good health and CMV-seronegative.

This clone was picked up a small number of times. The rearrangement joins TRBV10-3 to TRBJ1-5; a possible D gene is TRBD1 (6 bases). V was clipped by 4 bases and J by 9 bases, with 10 bases between them. The CDR3 runs to 12 residues. Germline loops: CDR1 ENHRY, CDR2 SYGVKD. The CDR3 sequence is CAISAGGPPQHF. The DNA of the CDR3 is TGTGCCATCAGTGCCGGGGGGCCGCCCCAGCATTTT.

The V and J genes are TRBV28 and TRBJ2-1; the D gene is possibly TRBD1 (5 bases). From germline, CDR1 is MDHEN and CDR2 SYDVKM. The CDR3 extends over 15 amino acids. V dropped 2 bases and J dropped 7 bases, with 15 bases sitting between them. CDR3: CASSLRWGLGNEQFF. The CDR3 DNA reads as TGTGCCAGCAGTTTACGCTGGGGCTTGGGAAATGAGCAGTTCTTC.

This chain uses TRBV6-1 with TRBJ1-5, with TRBD1 matching over 7 bases. From germline, CDR1 is MNHNS and CDR2 SASEGT. The CDR3 is made up of 14 amino acids. V shed 6 bases, J shed 6 bases, and the junction held 8 bases outside the gene matches. DNA for the CDR3: TGTGCCAGCAGGAAGGGGGCGGTCGGTCAGCCCCAGCATTTT. It translates to CASRKGAVGQPQHF.

The chain carries TRBV9 and TRBJ2-2, with D hard to call. CDR3 length equals 13 residues. Trimming stripped 4 bases from V and 0 bases from J, with 4 bases between. CDR1 SGDLS and CDR2 YYNGEE come from the germline V gene. The CDR3 DNA reads as TGTGCCAGCAGCCGGGCGAACACCGGGGAGCTGTTTTTT. Its translation is CASSRANTGELFF.

This chain connects TRBV6-6 to TRBJ2-1; TRBD2 matches 8 bases. The CDR3 is 15 residues long. Trimming at V came to 7 bases and at J to 9 bases, leaving 14 bases not matched to a gene. CDR1 is MNHNY, CDR2 SVGAGI, per germline (reference sequence). The CDR3: CASTDKAGGLGEQFF. CDR3 in DNA: TGTGCCAGCACCGATAAGGCGGGGGGCCTCGGTGAGCAGTTCTTC.

The gene calls are TRBV6-5 and TRBJ2-5; D possibly corresponds to TRBD1 (5 bases). The J call is in doubt because the DNA end fits TRBJ2-7 better. The CDR3 runs 14 residues. CDR1 is MNHEY and CDR2 is SVGAGI in the germline V gene. The CDR3 DNA reads as TGTGCCAGCAGTTACGGTGGCAGGGCCTACGAGCAGTACTTC. This codes for CASSYGGRAYEQYF.

This rearrangement joins TRBV25-1 to TRBJ2-2; 12 positions match TRBD1. The CDR3 consists of 18 residues. Germline values: CDR1 MGHDK, CDR2 SYGVNS. Trimming cost V 4 bases and J 4 bases; bases outside gene matches: 10. The chain's CDR3 is CASSVRPGQGAITGELFF. CDR3 DNA sequence: TGTGCCAGCAGTGTTCGCCCGGGACAGGGGGCAATCACCGGGGAGCTGTTTTTT.

This clone appeared once. The DNA for the CDR3 is TGTGCCAGCAGCCCACCGAGGGTGGGGACAGCCTCCTACGAGCAGTACTTC. It yields the protein CASSPPRVGTASYEQYF. The rearrangement uses TRBV7-9 and TRBJ2-7; TRBD1 agrees at 7 bases. V shed 5 bases and J 0 bases; nucleotides not matched to a gene: 13. CDR1 SEHNR and CDR2 FQNEAQ come from the germline V gene (reference sequence). The CDR3 runs 17 residues.

This clone has just one count. The chain employs TRBV5-1 and TRBJ1-2; the match to TRBD1 covers 9 bases. Trimming took 4 bases from V and 10 from J; bases not matched to a gene: 8. Germline CDR1 reads SGHRS; CDR2 reads YFSETQ. The CDR3 extends over 13 amino acids. CDR3: CASSRGQGYFYTF. CDR3 DNA: TGCGCCAGCAGCCGAGGACAGGGGTACTTCTACACCTTC. The complete variable domain, with remaining parts taken from reference TRBV5-1 and TRBJ1-2, reads KAGVTQTPRYLIKTRGQQVTLSCSPISGHRSVSWYQQTPGQGLQFLFEYFSETQRNKGNFPGRFSGRQFSNSRSEMNVSTLELGDSALYLCASSRGQGYFYTFGSGTRLTVV.

The V call is TRBV28, the J call TRBJ2-5; D gene ambiguous. The CDR3 has 13 amino acids. Trimming took 3 bases from V and 2 from J, leaving 7 bases between them. Germline values: CDR1 MDHEN, CDR2 SYDVKM. CDR3 in DNA: TGTGCCAGCAGTTTCCAGGCGCAAGAGACCCAGTACTTC. Translating it yields CASSFQAQETQYF. Full variable domain (remainder filled in from reference TRBV28 and TRBJ2-5): DVKVTQSSRYLVKRTGEKVFLECVQDMDHENMFWYRQDPGLGLRLIYFSYDVKMKEKGDIPEGYSVSREKKERFSLILESASTNQTSMYLCASSFQAQETQYFGPGTRLLVL.

The sample holds a few counts of this clone. The chain employs TRBV6-5 and TRBJ2-5, with a possible D match to TRBD2 (6 bases). The CDR3 runs 13 residues. V shed 4 bases and J shed 2 bases, with 8 bases lying between them. Looked up from germline, CDR1 is MNHEY and CDR2 is SVGAGI. The CDR3: CASSWDLQETQYF. CDR3 bases: TGTGCCAGCAGTTGGGACTTACAAGAGACCCAGTACTTC.

This clone was counted only a few times. The chain employs TRBV11-3 and TRBJ1-1; maybe TRBD1 (5 bases). The V and J ends lost 0 bases and 9 bases respectively, with 11 bases between them. Germline assignment: CDR1 SGHNT and CDR2 YENEEA. The CDR3 is made up of 13 amino acids. CDR3 bases: TGTGCCAGCAGCTTAGATTCAGGGCGGAAAGCTTTCTTT. It yields the protein CASSLDSGRKAFF.

V is TRBV7-8 and J is TRBJ2-7; D unresolved. CDR1 is SGHVS, CDR2 FQNEAQ, per germline. Trimming removed 5 bases at V and 0 bases at J, with 5 bases between. CDR3 size: 12 residues. The CDR3 bases are TGTGCCAGCAGCCCGAGCTCCTACGAGCAGTACTTC. This translates into CASSPSSYEQYF.

V gene TRBV18 combines with J gene TRBJ2-3, with 11 nucleotides matching TRBD2. The CDR3 consists of 15 residues. Germline V gives CDR1 KGHSH, CDR2 LQKENI. J lost 4 bases, V lost 5 bases, and 5 bases had no gene match. CDR3 in amino acids: CASSKTSGTADTQYF. Written as DNA, the CDR3 is TGTGCCAGCTCAAAGACTAGCGGGACAGCAGATACGCAGTATTTT.

This chain links TRBV19 with TRBJ1-5, with a weak D call TRBD1 (5 bases). This CDR3 is built from 14 residues. The germline CDR1 and CDR2 sequences are LNHDA and SQIVND (reference sequence). Trimming stripped 4 bases from V and 6 bases from J, with 13 bases between. The CDR3 region has the DNA TGTGCCAGTAGTAGTGGGGCGCGCGGTCAGCCCCAGCATTTT. Protein sequence: CASSSGARGQPQHF.

A single count supports this clone. The chain employs TRBV29-1 and TRBJ2-7, with TRBD2 as a possible D gene (5 bases). The germline V gene encodes CDR1 SQVTM and CDR2 ANQGSEA. The CDR3 totals 15 residues. Trimming left V 2 bases short and J 4 bases short, with 18 bases between. This CDR3 reads CSVEQGAVPCYEQYF. The CDR3 nucleotides are TGCAGCGTTGAACAAGGAGCGGTCCCATGTTACGAGCAGTACTTC.

This clone was counted between two and nine times. This rearrangement joins TRBV19 to TRBJ2-6, with D maybe TRBD1 (6 bases). The CDR3 is 15 residues long. The germline V gene encodes CDR1 LNHDA and CDR2 SQIVND (reference sequence). Trimming left V 6 bases short and J 1 base short, with 10 bases between. This CDR3 is CASRGQLSGANVLTF. The DNA for the CDR3 is TGTGCCAGTAGAGGACAGCTTTCTGGGGCCAACGTCCTGACTTTC.

This chain links TRBV9 with TRBJ2-2; TRBD2 aligns across 12 bases. This CDR3 is built from 16 residues. The germline CDR1 and CDR2 sequences are SGDLS and YYNGEE. Unmatched junction bases numbered 4, after V lost 4 bases and J lost 3 bases. CDR3 region: CASSPRLAGDTGELFF. CDR3 nucleotide sequence: TGTGCCAGCAGCCCCCGACTAGCGGGGGACACCGGGGAGCTGTTTTTT.

This clone was counted only a few times. The V and J genes are TRBV6-1 and TRBJ1-1; 7 bases are shared with TRBD1. CDR1 is MNHNS and CDR2 is SASEGT in the germline V gene. The CDR3 is 13 residues long. The V and J ends lost 0 bases and 13 bases, in that order; junction bases with no gene match: 8. This chain's CDR3 is CASSEAGRQGLFF. CDR3 DNA: TGTGCCAGCAGTGAAGCCGGTCGACAGGGCCTTTTCTTT.

The chain uses TRBV5-6 and TRBJ1-5; 7 bases are a match to TRBD1. V gave up 4 bases and J gave up 7 bases; unmatched junction bases: 8. CDR1 and CDR2 (germline): SGHDT, YYEEEE. The CDR3 contains 14 residues. CDR3: CASSTTGDGQPQHF. CDR3 DNA sequence: TGTGCCAGCAGCACTACAGGGGACGGCCAGCCCCAGCATTTT.

This clone has more than one count but fewer than ten. This sequence joins TRBV25-1 and TRBJ1-1, with TRBD1 matching 7 bases. The CDR3 extends over 13 amino acids. The germline gives CDR1 MGHDK, CDR2 SYGVNS. Germline trimming cut 2 bases from V and 10 bases from J; bases unmatched to any gene: 7. CDR3 in DNA: TGTGCCAGCAGTGAAGCAGGGGGGTATGGAGCTTTCTTT. Amino acid sequence: CASSEAGGYGAFF.

The chain recombines TRBV5-4 with TRBJ1-4; D gene unclear. The CDR3 is made up of 13 amino acids. V lost 4 bases, J lost 11 bases, and 15 bases lay in between. CDR1 SGHNT and CDR2 YYREEE come from the germline V gene (reference sequence). In DNA, the CDR3 is TGTGCCAGCAGCCGAGATAGAGAGGGTAAACTGTTTTTT. This gives the protein CASSRDREGKLFF.

Only a few counts were recorded for this clone. The chain combines TRBV6-1 with TRBJ2-3; 9 nucleotides align to TRBD2. After removal of 7 bases from V and 2 bases from J, the junction contained 7 bases not matched to a gene. CDR1 MNHNS and CDR2 SASEGT come from the germline V gene. This CDR3 spans 15 amino acids. CDR3 nucleotide sequence: TGTGCCAGCACCTCCGGGACTAGCCACACAGATACGCAGTATTTT. Translating gives CASTSGTSHTDTQYF.

V and J are TRBV9 and TRBJ1-1, with unresolved D. The V end was cut by 3 bases, the J end by 2 bases, with 14 bases between. CDR3 length equals 15 residues. CDR1 is SGDLS and CDR2 is YYNGEE in the germline V gene. In DNA form, the CDR3 reads TGTGCCAGCAGCGACCCCGGGAACCTTAACACTGAAGCTTTCTTT. It specifies CASSDPGNLNTEAFF.

V and J are TRBV18 and TRBJ2-7; unclear D gene. The CDR3 contains 14 residues. V shed 6 bases and J shed 1 base, with 13 bases lying between them. The germline gives CDR1 KGHSH, CDR2 LQKENI. The CDR3 DNA is TGTGCCAGCTCCGCCGGTCCTCCTTCCTACGAGCAGTACTTC. It translates to CASSAGPPSYEQYF.